What follows are 22 T cell receptor beta chains derived from one specimen sequenced in a study of shared clonotypes between healthy human individuals. Selected positively for CCR7 and CD45RO-negative, naive CD8 cells excluded terminally differentiated effector memory CD45RA+ cells. Some clones are missing from TCRdb's copy, which holds only in-frame ones; the method was immunoSEQ multiplex PCR. This sample has millions of clones, with about 95% found just once. Sequenced: naive CD8+ T cells sorted from blood. The receptors here all came from a man between 18 and 35 years old in good health.

The chain is built from TRBV7-9 and TRBJ2-3, with D unclear. This CDR3 has 19 residues. With 1 base removed from V and 3 bases from J, the gap between germline ends came to 23 bases. Germline V CDR1 and CDR2: SEHNR, FQNEAQ (reference sequence). This CDR3 reads CASSLVWVVRPYGTDTQYF. The CDR3 DNA reads TGTGCCAGCAGCTTAGTATGGGTTGTCCGGCCATACGGGACAGATACGCAGTATTTT.

This sequence joins TRBV5-1 and TRBJ2-1, with 9 bases aligning to TRBD2. The CDR3 totals 16 residues. The J segment lost 9 bases and the V segment lost 1 base, leaving 11 bases of the junction unmatched. The germline CDR1 and CDR2 sequences are SGHRS and YFSETQ. In DNA, the CDR3 is TGCGCCAGCAGCTTGCTGGCTAGCGGGATTCGTGGTGAGCAGTTCTTC. The encoded protein is CASSLLASGIRGEQFF.

The chain employs TRBV6-1 and TRBJ2-5; TRBD2 aligns across 10 bases. The CDR3 has 14 amino acids. Trimming removed 2 bases from V and 3 bases from J; junction bases left unmatched: 0. Germline CDR1 and CDR2: MNHNS and SASEGT. CDR3 coding DNA: TGTGCCAGCAGTGAACTAGCGGGGGAAGAGACCCAGTACTTC. Protein product: CASSELAGEETQYF.

The V and J genes are TRBV2 and TRBJ2-1, with 7 bases identical to TRBD1. From germline, CDR1 is SNHLY and CDR2 FYNNEI. There are 12 residues in the CDR3. V shed 8 bases, J shed 8 bases, and the junction held 6 bases outside the gene matches. The chain's CDR3 is CASADRDDEQFF. The CDR3 nucleotides are TGTGCCAGCGCTGACAGGGACGATGAGCAGTTCTTC.

The chain couples TRBV6-5 to TRBJ2-7, with 8 nucleotides matching TRBD1. CDR3 size: 14 residues. The germline V gene has CDR1 MNHEY and CDR2 SVGAGI. V lost 6 bases, J lost 5 bases, and 9 bases stayed unmatched. CDR3 DNA sequence: TGTGCCAGCAGCGTGAGGGGGACAGGCCACGAGCAGTACTTC. This codes for CASSVRGTGHEQYF.

The chain employs TRBV2 and TRBJ2-7; D is unclear. The CDR3 spans 13 residues. Germline V CDR1 and CDR2: SNHLY, FYNNEI. V dropped 3 bases and J dropped 0 bases, with 6 bases sitting between them. CDR3 bases: TGTGCCAGCAGTGACAGGAACTCCTACGAGCAGTACTTC. Encoded protein: CASSDRNSYEQYF.

Comments on this clone: Mismatch with germline at one junction end may stem from a read error. This chain joins TRBV2 and TRBJ2-1; TRBD1 matches at 10 bases. The germline gives CDR1 SNHLY, CDR2 FYNNEI. There are 15 residues in the CDR3. The CDR3 reads CACSPGQGLHNEQFF. CDR3 nucleotides: TGTGCCTGCAGTCCGGGACAGGGGCTACACAATGAGCAGTTCTTC.

The V and J genes are TRBV6-1 and TRBJ1-1; 8 bases match TRBD1. V was clipped by 2 bases and J by 1 base; unmatched bases: 3. The CDR3 covers 15 residues. Germline loops: CDR1 MNHNS, CDR2 SASEGT. The CDR3 is CASSEWQGANTEAFF. CDR3 coding DNA: TGTGCCAGCAGTGAATGGCAGGGGGCGAACACTGAAGCTTTCTTT.

This clone was seen only once. J is TRBJ2-7 and V is TRBV6-1; no clear D. The V and J ends lost 2 bases and 11 bases respectively, with 16 bases between them. CDR3 length: 13 residues. CDR1 and CDR2 (germline): MNHNS, SASEGT. The CDR3 protein is CASSEYGLTIEYF. The DNA of the CDR3 is TGTGCCAGCAGTGAATACGGTCTTACTATTGAGTACTTC.

The J gene is TRBJ1-1, the V gene TRBV28, with D perhaps matching TRBD1 (5 bases). The V end was cut by 5 bases, the J end by 7 bases, with 11 bases between. The germline CDR1 and CDR2 sequences are MDHEN and SYDVKM. The CDR3 extends over 12 amino acids. The CDR3, as DNA: TGTGCCAGCAGTCCCCAGGGTAATGAAGCTTTCTTT. Its protein is CASSPQGNEAFF. The entire variable domain, with the rest obtained from reference TRBV28 and TRBJ1-1, is as follows: DVKVTQSSRYLVKRTGEKVFLECVQDMDHENMFWYRQDPGLGLRLIYFSYDVKMKEKGDIPEGYSVSREKKERFSLILESASTNQTSMYLCASSPQGNEAFFGQGTRLTVV.

This clone was seen a few times. Distinct nucleotide sequences in the sample also encode this CDR3. The gene calls are TRBV27 and TRBJ1-5; D unclear. Germline assignment: CDR1 MNHEY and CDR2 SMNVEV (reference sequence). The V end lost 5 bases, the J end lost 2 bases, and 4 bases lay between the germline ends. The CDR3 extends over 12 amino acids. CDR3 loop: CASSTGNQPQHF. The CDR3 DNA sequence: TGTGCCAGCAGTACAGGCAATCAGCCCCAGCATTTT.

J is TRBJ1-2 and V is TRBV4-3; D perhaps matches TRBD1 (6 bases). Looked up from germline, CDR1 is LGHNA and CDR2 is YSLEER. The V gene lost 2 bases and the J gene lost 3 bases, with 10 bases spanning the gap. This CDR3 region has 14 residues. The CDR3 DNA sequence: TGCGCCAGCAGCCAACGGGACACGTACTATGGCTACACCTTC. It yields the protein CASSQRDTYYGYTF.

Remarks on this clone: The same CDR3 can be traced to other DNA sequences in this sample. V is TRBV27 and J is TRBJ2-7; TRBD1 matches 10 bases. Germline V CDR1 and CDR2: MNHEY, SMNVEV (reference sequence). This CDR3 comprises 15 residues. V trimming: 0 bases; J trimming: 4 bases; junction bases outside the gene matches: 3. The CDR3 DNA reads TGTGCCAGCAGTTTATCGGGACAGGGGTCGTACGAGCAGTACTTC. Its translation: CASSLSGQGSYEQYF.

The V gene is TRBV11-3, the J gene TRBJ2-3; D is unclear. CDR3 length: 13 amino acids. V was cut by 0 bases and J by 4 bases, with 5 bases left in between. Germline CDR1 SGHNT, CDR2 YENEEA. DNA for the CDR3: TGTGCCAGCAGCTTAGAGGATGCAGATACGCAGTATTTT. This gives the protein CASSLEDADTQYF.

This chain links TRBV6-1 with TRBJ2-1; 8 bases are a match to TRBD2. The CDR3 has 15 residues. Trimming cost V 4 bases and J 3 bases; bases outside gene matches: 5. CDR1 and CDR2 from the germline V gene are MNHNS and SASEGT. CDR3: CASSVAGGYYNEQFF. The CDR3, as DNA: TGTGCCAGCAGTGTGGCGGGGGGATACTACAATGAGCAGTTCTTC.

CDR3: CASSFQTGYQPQHF. The DNA for the CDR3 is TGTGCCAGCAGTTTTCAAACAGGGTATCAGCCCCAGCATTTT. The chain couples TRBV27 to TRBJ1-5, with D possibly TRBD1 on 6 matching bases. The CDR3 covers 14 residues. Germline V gene sequence: CDR1 MNHEY, CDR2 SMNVEV (reference sequence). The ends were cut back, 3 bases at V and 5 bases at J, with 11 bases in the middle.

The J gene is TRBJ1-2, the V gene TRBV28; no firm D call. This CDR3 spans 15 amino acids. Trimming left V 2 bases short and J 1 base short, with 11 bases between. Germline V CDR1 and CDR2: MDHEN, SYDVKM. CDR3 sequence reads: CASSLTGELNYGYTF. The CDR3 bases are TGTGCCAGCAGTTTAACCGGGGAGCTTAACTATGGCTACACCTTC.

The chain combines TRBV5-1 with TRBJ1-1; tentatively, D is TRBD1 (6 bases). The CDR3 totals 18 residues. CDR1 is SGHRS, CDR2 YFSETQ, per germline. V was cut by 1 base and J by 0 bases, with 19 bases left in between. Written as DNA, the CDR3 is TGCGCCAGCAGCTTGACAGGGCCATTACCGACCATGAACACTGAAGCTTTCTTT. It encodes CASSLTGPLPTMNTEAFF.

The chain is built from TRBV5-8 and TRBJ2-2; TRBD1 matches at 7 bases. The CDR3 consists of 15 residues. The V and J ends lost 3 bases and 1 base, in that order; junction bases with no gene match: 3. CDR1 and CDR2 (germline): SGHTS, YDEGEE. CDR3 region: CASSYRQGNTGELFF. The CDR3 DNA reads TGTGCCAGCAGCTATAGACAGGGGAACACCGGGGAGCTGTTTTTT. The whole variable domain, remainder taken from reference TRBV5-8 and TRBJ2-2, is EAGVTQSPTHLIKTRGQQATLRCSPISGHTSVYWYQQALGLGLQFLLWYDEGEERNRGNFPPRFSGRQFPNYSSELNVNALELEDSALYLCASSYRQGNTGELFFGEGSRLTVL.

The chain employs TRBV7-9 and TRBJ2-7, with TRBD2 identical over 9 bases. CDR3 length: 15 amino acids. J gave up 6 bases and V 5 bases, and 11 bases lay outside the gene matches. Germline V lookup: CDR1 SEHNR, CDR2 FQNEAQ (reference sequence). CDR3 DNA: TGTGCCAGCAGCCCGGCGGGAGGGCCCTCTGGCGAGCAGTACTTC. Protein: CASSPAGGPSGEQYF.

As concerns this clone: The identical CDR3 is also encoded by other nucleotide sequences in the sample. CDR3 amino acids: CASSFGGASYGYTF. DNA of the CDR3: TGTGCCAGCAGTTTTGGGGGCGCGAGCTATGGCTACACCTTC. This chain links TRBV27 with TRBJ1-2; maybe TRBD1 (6 bases). Germline V lookup: CDR1 MNHEY, CDR2 SMNVEV (reference sequence). The CDR3 runs 14 residues. Trimming pared 3 bases from V and 4 bases from J, leaving 12 bases between.

Comment on this clone: Different DNA sequences within this sample yield the same CDR3. The chain combines TRBV18 with TRBJ1-2, with TRBD1 matching 7 bases. The CDR3 is 13 amino acids. With V trimmed by 3 bases and J by 2 bases, 0 bases remained unmatched. CDR1 and CDR2 (germline): KGHSH, LQKENI. The CDR3 spells CASSPDRNYGYTF. The CDR3 DNA sequence: TGTGCCAGCTCACCGGACAGGAACTATGGCTACACCTTC.